Sequencing of this T cell receptor (beta chain) was carried out in a study of patients and donors after allogeneic stem cell transplantation. V gave up 5 bases and J gave up 5 bases; unmatched junction bases: 11. The CDR3 loop spans 16 amino acids. In germline, CDR1 is SEHNR, CDR2 FQNEAQ (reference sequence). This clonotype was seen a few times. TCRdb processed the RT-PCR reads anew with MiXCR; each CDR3 protein has one entry. The table has more than 850,000 distinct CDR3 sequences, 18% seen once; the top ten hold about 6%. The clonotype comes from a human donor who was either an allogeneic HSCT recipient or a stem cell or donor lymphocyte infusion donor (not recorded which). It is not recorded whose cells these are; they may come from a transplant donor. This chain connects TRBV7-9 to TRBJ2-3; TRBD1 matches at 9 bases. The material sequenced was blood, either unsorted or a sorted T cell fraction (not recorded which). The CDR3 DNA reads TGTGCCAGCAGCCCCGGACAGGGGCGAAGTCAAGATACGCAGTATTTT. This sequence encodes CASSPGQGRSQDTQYF.